This note documents a single TCR beta chain sequence. Its matching antigen is unknown. Per the germline V gene, CDR1 is SEHNR and CDR2 is FQNEAQ (reference sequence). The CDR3 has 11 amino acids. Trimming took 3 bases from V and 7 from J, leaving 5 bases between them. TCRdb's table, derived via immunoSEQ multiplex PCR, lists solely in-frame clones and lacks some. The repertoire holds some 2 million clones, with approximately 94% as singletons. The sample is drawn from a study of shared clonotypes between healthy human individuals. Study at large: Ranging from 18 to 49 in age, donors were two women and a few men.

Study-level findings and limits: A reduction in generation probabilities was seen for non-shared clonotypes relative to those shared by all four donors.

CD45RO negativity and positive selection for CCR7 defined naive CD8 cells, a population that excluded terminally differentiated effector memory CD45RA+ cells. The sequencing input was naive CD8+ T cells sorted from blood. The clonotype comes from a man between 18 and 29 years old in good health. The chain links TRBV7-9 to TRBJ2-3; no firm D call. CDR3 region: CASSLSYTQYF. CDR3 bases: TGTGCCAGCAGCTTGAGCTATACGCAGTATTTT.